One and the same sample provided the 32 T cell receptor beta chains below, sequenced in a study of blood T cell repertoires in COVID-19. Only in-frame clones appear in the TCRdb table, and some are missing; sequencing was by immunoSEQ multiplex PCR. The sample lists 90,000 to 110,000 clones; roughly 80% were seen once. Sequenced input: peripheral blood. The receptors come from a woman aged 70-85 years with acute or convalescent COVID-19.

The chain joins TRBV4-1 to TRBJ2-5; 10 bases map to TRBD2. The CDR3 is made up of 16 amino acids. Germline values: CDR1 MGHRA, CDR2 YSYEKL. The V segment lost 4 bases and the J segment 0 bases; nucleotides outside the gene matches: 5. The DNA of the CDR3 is TGCGCCAGCAGCCCGTCTAGCGGGGGTTACCAAGAGACCCAGTACTTC. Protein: CASSPSSGGYQETQYF.

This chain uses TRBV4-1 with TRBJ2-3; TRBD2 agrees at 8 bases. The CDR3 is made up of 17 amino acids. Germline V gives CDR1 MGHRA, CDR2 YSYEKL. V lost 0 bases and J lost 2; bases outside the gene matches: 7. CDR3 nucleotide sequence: TGCGCCAGCAGCCAAGATGGGGCGGGGGGAGACACAGATACGCAGTATTTT. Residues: CASSQDGAGGDTDTQYF.

CDR3 amino acids: CASSEVGGRLNWDGYTF. The DNA for the CDR3 is TGTGCCAGCAGTGAAGTCGGGGGGAGATTAAATTGGGATGGCTACACCTTC. The V gene is TRBV6-1, the J gene TRBJ1-2; tentative D call: TRBD1 (5 bases). This CDR3 is 17 amino acids long. CDR1 is MNHNS, CDR2 SASEGT, per germline. The V end lost 1 base, the J end lost 6 bases, and 21 bases lay between the germline ends.

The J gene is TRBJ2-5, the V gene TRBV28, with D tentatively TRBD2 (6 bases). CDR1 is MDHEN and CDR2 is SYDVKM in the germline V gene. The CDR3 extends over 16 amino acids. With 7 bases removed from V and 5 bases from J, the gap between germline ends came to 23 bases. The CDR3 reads CASTEAGLALRETQYF. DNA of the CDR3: TGTGCCAGCACCGAAGCCGGGCTAGCGCTCCGGGAGACCCAGTACTTC.

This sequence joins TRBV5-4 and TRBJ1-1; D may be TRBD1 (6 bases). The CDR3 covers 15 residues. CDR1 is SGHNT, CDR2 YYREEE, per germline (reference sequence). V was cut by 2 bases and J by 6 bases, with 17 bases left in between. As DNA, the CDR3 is TGTGCCAGCAGCTTAAATTCAGGGGAGTGGGCTGAAGCTTTCTTT. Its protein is CASSLNSGEWAEAFF.

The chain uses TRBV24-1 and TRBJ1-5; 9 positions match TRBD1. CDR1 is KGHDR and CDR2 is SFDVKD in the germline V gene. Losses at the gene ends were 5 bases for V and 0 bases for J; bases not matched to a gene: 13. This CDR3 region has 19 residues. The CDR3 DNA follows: TGTGCCACCAGTGCCATGGACAGGGGTGGTATCTCTAGCAATCAGCCCCAGCATTTT. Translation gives CATSAMDRGGISSNQPQHF.

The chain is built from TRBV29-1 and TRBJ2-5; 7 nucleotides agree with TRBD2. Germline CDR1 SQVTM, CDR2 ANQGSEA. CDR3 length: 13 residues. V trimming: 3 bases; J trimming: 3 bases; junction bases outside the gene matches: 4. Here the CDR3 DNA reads TGCAGCGTTGACCCTAGCGGCGAAGAGACCCAGTACTTC. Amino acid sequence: CSVDPSGEETQYF.

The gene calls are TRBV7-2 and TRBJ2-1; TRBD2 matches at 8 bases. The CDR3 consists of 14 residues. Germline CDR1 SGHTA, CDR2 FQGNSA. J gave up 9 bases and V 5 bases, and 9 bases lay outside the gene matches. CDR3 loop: CASSLTGGPFEQFF. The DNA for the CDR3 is TGTGCCAGCAGCCTGACGGGGGGGCCCTTTGAGCAGTTCTTC.

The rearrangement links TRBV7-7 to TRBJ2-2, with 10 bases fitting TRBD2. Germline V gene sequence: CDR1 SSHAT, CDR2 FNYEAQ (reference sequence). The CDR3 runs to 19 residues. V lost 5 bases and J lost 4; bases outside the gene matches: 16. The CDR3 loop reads CASSETYVLAGVSTGELFF. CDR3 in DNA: TGTGCCAGCAGCGAAACTTACGTTCTAGCGGGGGTTTCCACCGGGGAGCTGTTTTTT.

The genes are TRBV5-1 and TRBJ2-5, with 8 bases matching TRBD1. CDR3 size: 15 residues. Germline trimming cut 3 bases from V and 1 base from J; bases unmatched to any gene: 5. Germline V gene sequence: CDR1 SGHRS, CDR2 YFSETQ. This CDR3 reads CASSSGTGPQETQYF. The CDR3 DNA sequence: TGCGCCAGCAGCTCAGGGACAGGCCCCCAAGAGACCCAGTACTTC.

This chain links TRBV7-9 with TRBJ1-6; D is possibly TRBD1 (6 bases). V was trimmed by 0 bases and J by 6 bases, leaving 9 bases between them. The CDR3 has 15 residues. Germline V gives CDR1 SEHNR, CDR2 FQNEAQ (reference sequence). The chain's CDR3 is CASSLASGVNSPLHF. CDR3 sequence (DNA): TGTGCCAGCAGCTTAGCATCAGGGGTTAATTCACCCCTCCACTTT.

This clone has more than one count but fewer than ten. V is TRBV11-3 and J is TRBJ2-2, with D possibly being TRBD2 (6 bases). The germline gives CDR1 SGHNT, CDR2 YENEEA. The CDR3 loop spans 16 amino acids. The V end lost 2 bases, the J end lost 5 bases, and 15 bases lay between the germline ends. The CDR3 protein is CASSLRAGTGTGELFF. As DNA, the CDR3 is TGTGCCAGCAGCTTACGGGCGGGGACGGGGACCGGGGAGCTGTTTTTT.

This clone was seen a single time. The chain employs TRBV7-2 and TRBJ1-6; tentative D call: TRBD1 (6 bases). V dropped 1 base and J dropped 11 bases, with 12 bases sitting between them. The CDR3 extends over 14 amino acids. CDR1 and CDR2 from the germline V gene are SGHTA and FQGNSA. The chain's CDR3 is CASSLEGRGAPLHF. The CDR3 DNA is TGTGCCAGCAGCTTAGAAGGCAGGGGCGCACCCCTCCACTTT.

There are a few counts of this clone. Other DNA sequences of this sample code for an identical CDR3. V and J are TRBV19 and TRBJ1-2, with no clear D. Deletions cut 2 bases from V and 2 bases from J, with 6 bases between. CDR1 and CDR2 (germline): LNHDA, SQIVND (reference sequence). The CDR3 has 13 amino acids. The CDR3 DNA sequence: TGTGCCAGTAGTATACCGGGGAACTATGGCTACACCTTC. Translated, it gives CASSIPGNYGYTF.

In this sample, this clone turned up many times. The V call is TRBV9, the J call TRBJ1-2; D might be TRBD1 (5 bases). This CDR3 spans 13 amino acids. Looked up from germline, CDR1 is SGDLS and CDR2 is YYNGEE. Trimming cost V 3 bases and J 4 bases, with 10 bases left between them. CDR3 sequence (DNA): TGTGCCAGCAGCGCCCCGGGGGGCTATGGCTACACCTTC. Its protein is CASSAPGGYGYTF.

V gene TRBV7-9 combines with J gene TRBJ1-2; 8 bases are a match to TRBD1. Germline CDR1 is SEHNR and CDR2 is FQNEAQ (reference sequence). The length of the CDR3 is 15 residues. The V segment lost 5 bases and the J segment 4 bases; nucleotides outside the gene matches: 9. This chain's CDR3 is CASSDSGGMGYGYTF. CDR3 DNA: TGTGCCAGCAGCGATTCAGGGGGCATGGGCTATGGCTACACCTTC. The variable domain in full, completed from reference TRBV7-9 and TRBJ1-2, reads DTGVSQNPRHKITKRGQNVTFRCDPISEHNRLYWYRQTLGQGPEFLTYFQNEAQLEKSRLLSDRFSAERPKGSFSTLEIQRTEQGDSAMYLCASSDSGGMGYGYTFGSGTRLTVV.

The CDR3 is CASSLGDSGRRSYEQYF. The CDR3 nucleotides are TGCGCCAGCAGCTTGGGAGATTCGGGGAGGCGGTCCTACGAGCAGTACTTC. The rearrangement joins TRBV5-1 to TRBJ2-7, with a weak D call TRBD2 (6 bases). The germline V gene encodes CDR1 SGHRS and CDR2 YFSETQ. V lost 0 bases and J lost 1, with 17 bases in between. CDR3 size: 17 residues.

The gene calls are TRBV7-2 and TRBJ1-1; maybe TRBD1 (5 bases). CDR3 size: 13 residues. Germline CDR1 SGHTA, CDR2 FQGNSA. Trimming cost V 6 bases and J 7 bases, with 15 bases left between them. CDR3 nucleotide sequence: TGTGCCAGCAGTTCAGACAGACTTTTTGAAGCTTTCTTT. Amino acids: CASSSDRLFEAFF.

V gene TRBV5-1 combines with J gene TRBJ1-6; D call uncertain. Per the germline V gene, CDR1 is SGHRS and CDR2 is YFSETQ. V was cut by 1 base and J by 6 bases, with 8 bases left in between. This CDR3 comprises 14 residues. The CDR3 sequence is CASSLSQVNSPLHF. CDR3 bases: TGCGCCAGCAGCTTGAGCCAGGTTAATTCACCCCTCCACTTT.

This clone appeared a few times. CDR3 nucleotides: TGTGCCAGCTCACCCCTTTCGAACACTGAAGCTTTCTTT. Translation gives CASSPLSNTEAFF. This rearrangement joins TRBV18 to TRBJ1-1, with D hard to call. The CDR3 has 13 amino acids. The germline CDR1 and CDR2 sequences are KGHSH and LQKENI. V was clipped by 3 bases and J by 1 base, with 6 bases between them.

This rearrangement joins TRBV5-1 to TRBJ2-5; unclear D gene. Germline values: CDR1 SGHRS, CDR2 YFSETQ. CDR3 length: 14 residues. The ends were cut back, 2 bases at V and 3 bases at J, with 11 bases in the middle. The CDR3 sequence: CASSFGQAKETQYF. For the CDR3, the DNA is TGCGCCAGCAGCTTTGGCCAGGCAAAAGAGACCCAGTACTTC.

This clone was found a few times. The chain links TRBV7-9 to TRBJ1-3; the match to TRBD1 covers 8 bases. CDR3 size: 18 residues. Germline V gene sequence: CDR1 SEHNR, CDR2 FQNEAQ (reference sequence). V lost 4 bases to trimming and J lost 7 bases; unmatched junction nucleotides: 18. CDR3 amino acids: CASSSLMAVDRGRNTIYF. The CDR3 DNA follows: TGTGCCAGCAGCTCCCTTATGGCGGTCGACAGGGGAAGGAACACCATATATTTT.

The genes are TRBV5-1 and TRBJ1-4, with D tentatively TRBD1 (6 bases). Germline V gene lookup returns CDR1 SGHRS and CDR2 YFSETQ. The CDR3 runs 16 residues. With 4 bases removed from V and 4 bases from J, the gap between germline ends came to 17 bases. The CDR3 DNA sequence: TGCGCCAGCAGCCCCACCCCGGACAGCTATAATGAAAAACTGTTTTTT. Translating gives CASSPTPDSYNEKLFF.

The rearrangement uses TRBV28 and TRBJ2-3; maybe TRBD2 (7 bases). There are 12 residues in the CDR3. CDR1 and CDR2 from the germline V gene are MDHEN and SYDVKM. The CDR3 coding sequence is TGTACCACGGGGGGCCACACAGATACGCAGTATTTT. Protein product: CTTGGHTDTQYF.

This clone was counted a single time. The chain's CDR3 is CASSFLGGTEQYF. CDR3 DNA: TGTGCCAGCAGTTTCCTCGGGGGTACCGAGCAGTACTTC. This sequence joins TRBV27 and TRBJ2-7; a possible D gene is TRBD2 (6 bases). The CDR3 runs 13 residues. Per germline, CDR1 MNHEY and CDR2 SMNVEV (reference sequence). Trimming removed 3 bases from V and 6 bases from J, with 12 bases in between.

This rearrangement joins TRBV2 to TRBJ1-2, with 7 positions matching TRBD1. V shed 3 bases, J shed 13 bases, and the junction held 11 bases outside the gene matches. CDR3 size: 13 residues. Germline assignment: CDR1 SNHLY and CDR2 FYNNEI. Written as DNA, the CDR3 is TGTGCCAGCAGTGAGGGGAAGAGGGGGCCTGGCACCTTC. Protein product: CASSEGKRGPGTF.

The CDR3 region is CASSFGSDTQYF. The CDR3 region has the DNA TGTGCCAGCAGCTTCGGTTCAGATACGCAGTATTTT. V is TRBV5-6 and J is TRBJ2-3; no definite D call. Germline CDR1 reads SGHDT; CDR2 reads YYEEEE. Trimming removed 2 bases from V and 4 bases from J, with 5 bases in between. There are 12 residues in the CDR3.

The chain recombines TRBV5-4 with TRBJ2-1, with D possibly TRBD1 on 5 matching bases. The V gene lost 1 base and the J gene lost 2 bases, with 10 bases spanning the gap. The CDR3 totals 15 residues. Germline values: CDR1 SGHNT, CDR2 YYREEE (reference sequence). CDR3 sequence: CASSLTTETYNEQFF. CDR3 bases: TGTGCCAGCAGCTTGACGACAGAGACCTACAATGAGCAGTTCTTC.

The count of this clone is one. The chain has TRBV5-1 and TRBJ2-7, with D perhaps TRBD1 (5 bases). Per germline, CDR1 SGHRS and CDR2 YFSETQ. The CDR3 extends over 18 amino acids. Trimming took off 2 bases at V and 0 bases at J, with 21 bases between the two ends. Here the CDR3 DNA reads TGCGCCAGCAGCTTTTCTGCGTCAGGGTTGGGAAACTCCTACGAGCAGTACTTC. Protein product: CASSFSASGLGNSYEQYF.

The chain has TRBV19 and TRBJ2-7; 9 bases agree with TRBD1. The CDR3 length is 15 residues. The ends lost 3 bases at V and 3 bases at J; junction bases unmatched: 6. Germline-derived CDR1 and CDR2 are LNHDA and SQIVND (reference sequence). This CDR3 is CASSMTGTGSYEQYF. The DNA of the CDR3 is TGTGCCAGTAGTATGACGGGGACAGGGAGCTACGAGCAGTACTTC.

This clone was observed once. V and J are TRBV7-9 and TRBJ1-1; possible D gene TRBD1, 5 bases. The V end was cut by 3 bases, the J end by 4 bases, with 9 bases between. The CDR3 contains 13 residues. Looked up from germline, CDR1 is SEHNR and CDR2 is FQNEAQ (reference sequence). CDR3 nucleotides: TGTGCCAGCAGCTTCTGGGGCGGCACTGAAGCTTTCTTT. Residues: CASSFWGGTEAFF.

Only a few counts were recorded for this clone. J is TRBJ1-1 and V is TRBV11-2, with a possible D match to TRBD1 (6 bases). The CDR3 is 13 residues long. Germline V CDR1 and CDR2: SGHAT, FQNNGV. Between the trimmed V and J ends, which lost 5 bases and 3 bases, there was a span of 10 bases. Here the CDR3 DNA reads TGTGCCAGCAGCCTAGGACAGTACACTGAAGCTTTCTTT. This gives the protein CASSLGQYTEAFF.